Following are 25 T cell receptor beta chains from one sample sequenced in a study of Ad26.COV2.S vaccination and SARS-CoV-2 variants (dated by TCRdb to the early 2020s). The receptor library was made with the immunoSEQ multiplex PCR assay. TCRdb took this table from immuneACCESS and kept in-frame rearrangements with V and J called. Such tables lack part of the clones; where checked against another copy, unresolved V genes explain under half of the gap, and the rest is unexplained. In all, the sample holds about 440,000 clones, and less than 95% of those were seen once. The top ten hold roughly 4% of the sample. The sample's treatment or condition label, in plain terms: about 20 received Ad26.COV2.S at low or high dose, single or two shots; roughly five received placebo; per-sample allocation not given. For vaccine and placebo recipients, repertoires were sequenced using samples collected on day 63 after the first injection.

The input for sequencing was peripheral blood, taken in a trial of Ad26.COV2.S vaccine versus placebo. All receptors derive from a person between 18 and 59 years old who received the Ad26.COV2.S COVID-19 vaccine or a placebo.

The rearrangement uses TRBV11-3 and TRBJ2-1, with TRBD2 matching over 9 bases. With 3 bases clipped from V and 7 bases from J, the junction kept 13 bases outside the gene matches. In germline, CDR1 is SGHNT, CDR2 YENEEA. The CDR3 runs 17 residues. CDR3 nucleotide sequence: TGTGCCAGCAGCTTGCGGGGGGGGGACCCAGCGAGGAATGAGCAGTTCTTC. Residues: CASSLRGGDPARNEQFF.

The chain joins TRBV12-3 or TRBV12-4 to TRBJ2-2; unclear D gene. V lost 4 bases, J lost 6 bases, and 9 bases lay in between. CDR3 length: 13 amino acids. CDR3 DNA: TGTGCCAGCAGTTCGGACCGACCCGGGGAGCTGTTTTTT. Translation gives CASSSDRPGELFF.

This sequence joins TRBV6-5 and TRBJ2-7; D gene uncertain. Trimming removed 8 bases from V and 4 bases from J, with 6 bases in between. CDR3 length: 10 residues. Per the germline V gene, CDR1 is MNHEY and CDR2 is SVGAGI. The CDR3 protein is CASGRYEQYF. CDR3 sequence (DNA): TGTGCCAGCGGTAGATACGAGCAGTACTTC.

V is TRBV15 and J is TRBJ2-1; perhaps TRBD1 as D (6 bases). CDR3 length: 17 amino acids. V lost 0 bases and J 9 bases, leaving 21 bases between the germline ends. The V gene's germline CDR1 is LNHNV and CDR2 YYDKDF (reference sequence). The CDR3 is CATSRDATGSFRGEQFF. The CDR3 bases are TGTGCCACCAGCAGAGATGCTACAGGGTCGTTTCGTGGTGAGCAGTTCTTC.

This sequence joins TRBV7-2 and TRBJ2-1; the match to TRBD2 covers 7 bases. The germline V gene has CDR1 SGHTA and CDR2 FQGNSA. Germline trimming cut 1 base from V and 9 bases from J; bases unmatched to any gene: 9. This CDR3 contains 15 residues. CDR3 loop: CASSLVSGGIGEQFF. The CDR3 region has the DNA TGTGCCAGCAGCTTAGTTTCGGGGGGTATAGGTGAGCAGTTCTTC. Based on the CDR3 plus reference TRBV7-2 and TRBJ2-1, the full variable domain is GAGVSQSPSNKVTEKGKDVELRCDPISGHTALYWYRQSLGQGLEFLIYFQGNSAPDKSGLPSDRFSAERTGGSVSTLTIQRTQQEDSAVYLCASSLVSGGIGEQFFGPGTRLTVL.

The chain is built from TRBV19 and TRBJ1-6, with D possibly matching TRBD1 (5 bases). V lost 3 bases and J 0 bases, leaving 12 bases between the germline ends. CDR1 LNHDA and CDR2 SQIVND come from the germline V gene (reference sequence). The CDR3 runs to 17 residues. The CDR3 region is CASSILQRGSYNSPLHF. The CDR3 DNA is TGTGCCAGTAGTATTCTGCAGAGGGGCTCCTATAATTCACCCCTCCACTTT.

CDR3 DNA: TGTGCCAGCAGCCGTACGGCAGGCCAAGAGACCCAGTACTTC. It specifies CASSRTAGQETQYF. The chain links TRBV5-5 to TRBJ2-5; D is ambiguous. V was trimmed by 4 bases and J by 1 base, leaving 11 bases between them. CDR1 and CDR2 (germline): SGHKS, YYEKEE (reference sequence). The length of the CDR3 is 14 residues.

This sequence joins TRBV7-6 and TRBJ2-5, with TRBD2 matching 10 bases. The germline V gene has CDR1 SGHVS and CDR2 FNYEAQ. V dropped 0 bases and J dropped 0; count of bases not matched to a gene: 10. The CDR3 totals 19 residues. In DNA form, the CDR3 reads TGTGCCAGCAGCTTAGCCTGGACTAGCGGAGACCCGTACCAAGAGACCCAGTACTTC. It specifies CASSLAWTSGDPYQETQYF.

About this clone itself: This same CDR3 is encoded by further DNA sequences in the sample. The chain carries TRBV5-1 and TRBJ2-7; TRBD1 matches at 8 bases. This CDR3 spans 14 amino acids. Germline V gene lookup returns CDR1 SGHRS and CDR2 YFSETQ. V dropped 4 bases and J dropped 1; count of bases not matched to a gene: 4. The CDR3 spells CASSLDRVSYEQYF. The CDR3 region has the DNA TGCGCCAGCAGCCTGGACAGGGTGTCCTACGAGCAGTACTTC.

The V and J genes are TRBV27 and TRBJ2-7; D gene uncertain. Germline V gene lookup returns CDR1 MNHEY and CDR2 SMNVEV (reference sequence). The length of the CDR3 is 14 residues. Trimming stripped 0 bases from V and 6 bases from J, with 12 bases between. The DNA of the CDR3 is TGTGCCAGCAGTTTATCCCATGGGTCGGGCGAGCAGTACTTC. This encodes CASSLSHGSGEQYF.

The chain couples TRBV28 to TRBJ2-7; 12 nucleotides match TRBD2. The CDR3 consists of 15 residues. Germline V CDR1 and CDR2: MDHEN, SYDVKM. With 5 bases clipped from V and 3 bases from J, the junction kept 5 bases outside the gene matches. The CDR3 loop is CASSLGLAGIYEQYF. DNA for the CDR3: TGTGCCAGCAGTCTCGGACTAGCGGGAATCTACGAGCAGTACTTC.

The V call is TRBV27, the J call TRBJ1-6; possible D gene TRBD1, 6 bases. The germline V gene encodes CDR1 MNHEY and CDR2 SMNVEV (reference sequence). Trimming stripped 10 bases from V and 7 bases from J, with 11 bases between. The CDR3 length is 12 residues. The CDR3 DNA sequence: TGTGCCACAAGGGGGTCAAATTCACCCCTCCACTTT. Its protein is CATRGSNSPLHF.

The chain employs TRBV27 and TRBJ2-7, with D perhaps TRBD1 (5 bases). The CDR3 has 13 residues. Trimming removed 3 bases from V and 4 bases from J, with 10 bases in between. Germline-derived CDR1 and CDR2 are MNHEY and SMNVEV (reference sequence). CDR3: CASSFAGAYEQYF. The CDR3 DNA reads TGTGCCAGCAGTTTCGCTGGGGCTTACGAGCAGTACTTC.

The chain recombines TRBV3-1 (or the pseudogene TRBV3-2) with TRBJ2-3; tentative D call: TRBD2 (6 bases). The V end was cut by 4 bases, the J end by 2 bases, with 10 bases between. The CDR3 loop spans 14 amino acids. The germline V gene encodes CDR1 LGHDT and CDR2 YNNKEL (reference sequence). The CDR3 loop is CASSRRELTDTQYF. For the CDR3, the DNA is TGTGCCAGCAGCCGCCGGGAGCTCACAGATACGCAGTATTTT.

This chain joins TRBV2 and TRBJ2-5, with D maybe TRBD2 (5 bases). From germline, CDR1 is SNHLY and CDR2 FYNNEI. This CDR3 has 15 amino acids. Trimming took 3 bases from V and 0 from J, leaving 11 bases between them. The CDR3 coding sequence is TGTGCCAGCAGTGACGGCAAGCGGTACCAAGAGACCCAGTACTTC. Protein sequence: CASSDGKRYQETQYF.

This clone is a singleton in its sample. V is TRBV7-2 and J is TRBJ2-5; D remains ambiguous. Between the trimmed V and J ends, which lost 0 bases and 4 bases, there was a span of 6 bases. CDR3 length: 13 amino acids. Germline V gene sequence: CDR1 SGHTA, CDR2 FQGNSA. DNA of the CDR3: TGTGCCAGCAGCTTAGCGGGATTAGAGACCCAGTACTTC. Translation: CASSLAGLETQYF.

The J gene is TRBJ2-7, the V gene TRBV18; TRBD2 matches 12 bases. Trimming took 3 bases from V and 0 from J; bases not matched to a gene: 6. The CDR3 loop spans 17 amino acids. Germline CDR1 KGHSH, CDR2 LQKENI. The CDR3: CASSPRLAGDPSYEQYF. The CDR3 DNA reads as TGTGCCAGCTCACCTAGACTAGCGGGAGACCCCTCCTACGAGCAGTACTTC.

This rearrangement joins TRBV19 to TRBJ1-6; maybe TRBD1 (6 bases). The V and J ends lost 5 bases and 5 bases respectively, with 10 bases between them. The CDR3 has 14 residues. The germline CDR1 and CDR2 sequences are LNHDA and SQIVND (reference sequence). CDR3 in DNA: TGTGCCAGTAGTGTGACAGGAGATAATTCACCCCTCCACTTT. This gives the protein CASSVTGDNSPLHF. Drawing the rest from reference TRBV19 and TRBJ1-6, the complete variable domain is DGGITQSPKYLFRKEGQNVTLSCEQNLNHDAMYWYRQDPGQGLRLIYYSQIVNDFQKGDIAEGYSVSREKKESFPLTVTSAQKNPTAFYLCASSVTGDNSPLHFGNGTRLTVT.

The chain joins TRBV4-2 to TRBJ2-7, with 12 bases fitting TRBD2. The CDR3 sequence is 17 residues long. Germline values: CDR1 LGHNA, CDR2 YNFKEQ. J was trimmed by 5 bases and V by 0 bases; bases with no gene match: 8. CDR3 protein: CASSQEALAGGPNEQYF. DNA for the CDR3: TGTGCCAGCAGCCAAGAGGCTCTAGCGGGAGGGCCCAACGAGCAGTACTTC.

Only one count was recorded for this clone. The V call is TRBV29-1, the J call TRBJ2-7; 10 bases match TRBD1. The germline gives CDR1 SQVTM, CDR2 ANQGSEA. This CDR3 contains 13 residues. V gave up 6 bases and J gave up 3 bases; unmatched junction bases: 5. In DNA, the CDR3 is TGCAGCGTCTCCGGGACAGGGGACTACGAGCAGTACTTC. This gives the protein CSVSGTGDYEQYF.

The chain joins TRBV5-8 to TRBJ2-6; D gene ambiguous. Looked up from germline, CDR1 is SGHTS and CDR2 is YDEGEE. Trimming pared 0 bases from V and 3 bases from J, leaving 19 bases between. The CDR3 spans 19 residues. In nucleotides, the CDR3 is TGTGCCAGCAGCTTGGATGGCAGCCTGAGCTATGGTGGGGCCAACGTCCTGACTTTC. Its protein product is CASSLDGSLSYGGANVLTF.

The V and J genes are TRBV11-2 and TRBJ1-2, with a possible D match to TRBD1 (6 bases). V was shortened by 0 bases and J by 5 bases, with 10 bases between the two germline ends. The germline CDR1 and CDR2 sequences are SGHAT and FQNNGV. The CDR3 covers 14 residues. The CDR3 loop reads CASSLERGTYGYTF. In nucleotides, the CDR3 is TGTGCCAGCAGCTTAGAGAGGGGGACTTATGGCTACACCTTC.

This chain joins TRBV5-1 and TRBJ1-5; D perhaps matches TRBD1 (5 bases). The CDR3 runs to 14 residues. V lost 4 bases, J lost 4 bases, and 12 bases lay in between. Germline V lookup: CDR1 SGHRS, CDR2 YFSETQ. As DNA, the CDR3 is TGCGCCAGCAGCCCCCAGGGCCTTAATCAGCCCCAGCATTTT. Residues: CASSPQGLNQPQHF.

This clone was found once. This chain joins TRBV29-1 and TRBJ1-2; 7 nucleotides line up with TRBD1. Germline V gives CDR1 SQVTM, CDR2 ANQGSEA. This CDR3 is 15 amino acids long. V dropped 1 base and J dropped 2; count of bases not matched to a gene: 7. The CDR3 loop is CSVEGAGQENYGYTF. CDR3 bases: TGCAGCGTTGAAGGCGCCGGACAGGAGAACTATGGCTACACCTTC.

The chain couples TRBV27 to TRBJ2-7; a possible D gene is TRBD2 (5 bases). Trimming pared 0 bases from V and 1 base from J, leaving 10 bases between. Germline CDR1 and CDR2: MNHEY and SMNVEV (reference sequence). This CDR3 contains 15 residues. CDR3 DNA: TGTGCCAGCAGTTTATCCGGGGAGAGGTCCTACGAGCAGTACTTC. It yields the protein CASSLSGERSYEQYF.